Each of the 27 T cell receptor beta chains below was sequenced from the same sample in a study of CD8 T cells in ankylosing spondylitis. Study-wide results and limits: Ankylosing spondylitis blood appeared to be characterized by a TCR beta motif of roughly eight highly homologous variants.

The antigens for these receptors are not known. Each CDR3 protein is one row after TCRdb ran MiXCR on the 5' RACE reads. The sample records some 840,000 distinct CDR3 sequences, 10% to 15% being singletons. Sequencing was carried out using blood, either unsorted or a sorted T cell fraction (not recorded which). These receptors were obtained from a male donor with ankylosing spondylitis.

This clonotype was counted between two and nine times. The chain carries TRBV7-2 and TRBJ2-7; the D is unclear. V lost 2 bases and J 6 bases, leaving 5 bases between the germline ends. The CDR3 consists of 11 residues. The germline V gene has CDR1 SGHTA and CDR2 FQGNSA. CDR3 sequence (DNA): TGTGCCAGCAGCTTAATGCTCGAGCAGTACTTC. Translation gives CASSLMLEQYF. Together with reference TRBV7-2 and TRBJ2-7, the CDR3 gives the full variable domain: GAGVSQSPSNKVTEKGKDVELRCDPISGHTALYWYRQSLGQGLEFLIYFQGNSAPDKSGLPSDRFSAERTGGSVSTLTIQRTQQEDSAVYLCASSLMLEQYFGPGTRLTVT.

This clonotype was counted ten times or more. V gene TRBV6-5 combines with J gene TRBJ2-1, with 8 bases matching TRBD2. V was pared by 0 bases and J by 0 bases, with 1 base of the junction left unmatched. CDR1 is MNHEY, CDR2 SVGAGI, per germline. This CDR3 has 16 amino acids. DNA for the CDR3: TGTGCCAGCAGTTACTCACGGGGGGGCTCCTACAATGAGCAGTTCTTC. Translating it yields CASSYSRGGSYNEQFF.

This clonotype was observed a handful of times. This sequence joins TRBV5-5 and TRBJ2-2, with TRBD2 identical over 12 bases. With V trimmed by 4 bases and J by 5 bases, 3 bases remained unmatched. Germline CDR1 SGHKS, CDR2 YYEKEE (reference sequence). The CDR3 is 15 amino acids. The CDR3: CASSGLAGLTGELFF. The DNA of the CDR3 is TGTGCCAGCAGCGGACTAGCGGGACTAACCGGGGAGCTGTTTTTT.

The gene calls are TRBV12-3 or TRBV12-4 and TRBJ2-3; 9 bases align to TRBD2. The CDR3 covers 16 residues. The V segment lost 5 bases and the J segment 1 base; nucleotides outside the gene matches: 7. As DNA, the CDR3 is TGTGCCAGCAGTCCAGTAGCGGGAGTGGGCACAGATACGCAGTATTTT. Its protein is CASSPVAGVGTDTQYF.

In its sample, this clonotype was seen a few times. V is TRBV7-2 and J is TRBJ1-2; D gene unclear. Germline lookup yields CDR1 SGHTA and CDR2 FQGNSA. V lost 5 bases to trimming and J lost 5 bases, with 15 bases between them. The CDR3 loop spans 14 amino acids. The CDR3 loop reads CASSQTGKFYGYTF. The DNA for the CDR3 is TGTGCCAGCAGCCAGACGGGGAAGTTTTATGGCTACACCTTC.

This clonotype has a handful of counts. The V gene is TRBV10-1, the J gene TRBJ2-1; TRBD2 is a possible D gene (6 bases). Germline assignment: CDR1 WNHNN and CDR2 SYGVQD (reference sequence). V lost 10 bases and J 7 bases, leaving 17 bases between the germline ends. The CDR3 contains 13 residues. The CDR3 DNA follows: TGCGCCACCAGAAGCATTGGGGGGAATGAGCAGTTCTTC. This codes for CATRSIGGNEQFF.

This clonotype came up many times. The chain links TRBV7-9 to TRBJ2-3; 8 nucleotides align to TRBD1. Looked up from germline, CDR1 is SEHNR and CDR2 is FQNEAQ (reference sequence). This CDR3 has 16 residues. Losses at the gene ends were 2 bases for V and 0 bases for J; bases not matched to a gene: 4. The CDR3 bases are TGTGCCAGCAGCTTATTTCGGACAGGGAGCACAGATACGCAGTATTTT. This translates into CASSLFRTGSTDTQYF.

The V gene is TRBV20-1, the J gene TRBJ2-1; 7 bases agree with TRBD2. The V and J ends lost 7 bases and 15 bases, in that order; junction bases with no gene match: 18. Germline V lookup: CDR1 DFQATT, CDR2 SNEGSKA (reference sequence). The CDR3 is 13 amino acids. CDR3 in amino acids: CSVPGEGHLISFF. The CDR3 DNA sequence: TGCAGTGTCCCGGGGGAGGGCCATTTGATCTCGTTCTTC.

The rearrangement links TRBV20-1 to TRBJ2-7, with D perhaps TRBD2 (5 bases). Germline-derived CDR1 and CDR2 are DFQATT and SNEGSKA (reference sequence). V was pared by 5 bases and J by 6 bases, with 14 bases between. This CDR3 is built from 12 residues. The CDR3 nucleotides are TGCAGTGCTGGTATGGGAGATTCCGAGCAGTACTTC. Its translation is CSAGMGDSEQYF.

J is TRBJ2-5 and V is TRBV7-2; weak D call: TRBD1 (8 bases). Trimming stripped 5 bases from V and 5 bases from J, with 12 bases between. The CDR3 runs 13 residues. Germline V gene sequence: CDR1 SGHTA, CDR2 FQGNSA. The DNA of the CDR3 is TGTGCCAGCAGCACAGGGGGGGGGGAGACCCAGTACTTC. Encoded protein: CASSTGGGETQYF.

This clonotype occurred a few times. This chain links TRBV4-3 with TRBJ1-4; D may be TRBD1 (5 bases). Germline CDR1 is LGHNA and CDR2 is YSLEER. Trimming removed 5 bases at V and 8 bases at J, with 15 bases between. The CDR3 is 14 amino acids. The CDR3 sequence is CASSTRDRGEKLFF. The CDR3 coding sequence is TGCGCCAGCAGCACCCGGGACCGGGGCGAAAAACTGTTTTTT.

Ten or more counts support this clonotype. The V and J genes are TRBV29-1 and TRBJ1-2; 7 bases line up with TRBD1. J lost 4 bases, V lost 4 bases, and 3 bases had no gene match. The CDR3 spans 12 residues. Germline V gives CDR1 SQVTM, CDR2 ANQGSEA. CDR3 in amino acids: CSVGDRIYGYTF. The CDR3, as DNA: TGCAGCGTTGGGGACAGAATCTATGGCTACACCTTC.

CDR3 coding DNA: TGCAGTGCCCTACTAGCGGAAAACAATGAGCAGTTCTTC. Its protein is CSALLAENNEQFF. This chain links TRBV20-1 with TRBJ2-1; TRBD2 aligns across 8 bases. The length of the CDR3 is 13 residues. V lost 6 bases, J lost 5 bases, and 6 bases stayed unmatched. Germline V lookup: CDR1 DFQATT, CDR2 SNEGSKA (reference sequence).

The chain combines TRBV20-1 with TRBJ2-7, with 7 bases lining up with TRBD2. Trimming cost V 1 base and J 0 bases; bases outside gene matches: 3. The CDR3 is 14 amino acids. Germline CDR1 reads DFQATT; CDR2 reads SNEGSKA (reference sequence). The CDR3 sequence: CSARGGGISYEQYF. For the CDR3, the DNA is TGCAGTGCTAGAGGGGGGGGAATCTCCTACGAGCAGTACTTC.

The V and J genes are TRBV2 and TRBJ2-7; D is possibly TRBD1 (5 bases). The CDR3 is 16 residues long. V lost 6 bases, J lost 6 bases, and 24 bases lay in between. Germline V lookup: CDR1 SNHLY, CDR2 FYNNEI. The CDR3 here is CASSADRLQVLAEQYF. In DNA form, the CDR3 reads TGTGCCAGCAGCGCAGATAGGCTACAGGTTTTGGCCGAGCAGTACTTC.

This clonotype was observed many times. J is TRBJ1-1 and V is TRBV27, with D tentatively TRBD1 (6 bases). From germline, CDR1 is MNHEY and CDR2 SMNVEV (reference sequence). This CDR3 is 13 amino acids long. The ends were cut back, 7 bases at V and 0 bases at J, with 9 bases in the middle. The CDR3 reads CASNYRVNTEAFF. In nucleotides, the CDR3 is TGTGCCAGCAATTACAGGGTGAACACTGAAGCTTTCTTT.

This clonotype was seen only a few times. This sequence joins TRBV20-1 and TRBJ1-6, with D perhaps matching TRBD1 (5 bases). This CDR3 region has 13 residues. The germline V and J ends were trimmed by 6 bases and 6 bases, with 12 bases remaining between them. Germline V gives CDR1 DFQATT, CDR2 SNEGSKA (reference sequence). The CDR3 DNA reads TGCAGTGCCCCGACCGGGACTAATTCACCCCTCCACTTT. As protein: CSAPTGTNSPLHF.

The J gene is TRBJ1-2, the V gene TRBV4-3, with 7 bases fitting TRBD1. This CDR3 contains 15 residues. The junction had 14 bases not matched to a gene; V was cut back by 8 bases and J by 5 bases. Germline CDR1 reads LGHNA; CDR2 reads YSLEER. The CDR3 here is CASLSTGTAPYGYTF. The CDR3 nucleotides read TGCGCCAGCCTATCAACCGGGACAGCCCCTTATGGCTACACCTTC.

This clonotype has at least ten counts. The chain couples TRBV12-3 or TRBV12-4 to TRBJ1-2; 9 nucleotides align to TRBD1. Trimming at V came to 6 bases and at J to 7 bases, leaving 6 bases not matched to a gene. The length of the CDR3 is 13 residues. The CDR3 DNA reads as TGTGCCAGCAGCCCGGGACAGGGTCGTGGCTACACCTTC. Translation: CASSPGQGRGYTF.

In its sample, this clonotype was seen a few times. The chain carries TRBV5-1 and TRBJ2-2, with D hard to call. V was clipped by 0 bases and J by 8 bases, with 11 bases between them. CDR1 and CDR2 from the germline V gene are SGHRS and YFSETQ. CDR3 size: 14 residues. The CDR3 loop is CASSLAQLRGELFF. CDR3 in DNA: TGCGCCAGCAGCTTGGCCCAGTTACGAGGGGAGCTGTTTTTT.

This clonotype was found a few times. This chain joins TRBV10-3 and TRBJ2-3; the match to TRBD2 covers 7 bases. Germline trimming cut 6 bases from V and 2 bases from J; bases unmatched to any gene: 5. The CDR3 runs 14 residues. Germline V gene sequence: CDR1 ENHRY, CDR2 SYGVKD. CDR3 sequence reads: CAIRPGGSTDTQYF. The DNA of the CDR3 is TGTGCCATCAGGCCGGGGGGATCCACAGATACGCAGTATTTT.

The V gene is TRBV14, the J gene TRBJ2-3; 8 bases map to TRBD2. Trimming removed 0 bases from V and 5 bases from J; junction bases left unmatched: 13. The germline V gene has CDR1 SGHDN and CDR2 FVKESK. This CDR3 has 18 residues. CDR3 sequence: CASSQDWNPAGVRDTQYF. CDR3 sequence (DNA): TGTGCCAGCAGCCAAGATTGGAATCCAGCGGGAGTCAGAGATACGCAGTATTTT.

This clonotype was counted between two and nine times. This chain links TRBV12-3 or TRBV12-4 with TRBJ2-1; no reliable D call. The V end lost 1 base, the J end lost 4 bases, and 11 bases lay between the germline ends. This CDR3 region has 15 residues. The CDR3 sequence: CASSLGYQTYNEQFF. In DNA form, the CDR3 reads TGTGCCAGCAGTTTAGGGTACCAGACATACAATGAGCAGTTCTTC.

The rearrangement joins TRBV7-2 to TRBJ2-3; no clear D. The CDR3 sequence is 13 residues long. V dropped 5 bases and J dropped 8 bases, with 14 bases sitting between them. Germline V CDR1 and CDR2: SGHTA, FQGNSA. The CDR3 loop is CASSLTQTSTQYF. The CDR3 region has the DNA TGTGCCAGCAGCCTCACTCAGACGTCTACGCAGTATTTT.

CDR3 sequence (DNA): TGTGCCAGCTCACCCGGTACAGATCTGTATGGCTACACCTTC. Translated: CASSPGTDLYGYTF. This chain links TRBV18 with TRBJ1-2, with D unclear. V was cut by 3 bases and J by 5 bases, with 13 bases left in between. The CDR3 covers 14 residues. CDR1 and CDR2 (germline): KGHSH, LQKENI. Full variable domain (outside the CDR3, taken from reference TRBV18 and TRBJ1-2): NAGVMQNPRHLVRRRGQEARLRCSPMKGHSHVYWYRQLPEEGLKFMVYLQKENIIDESGMPKERFSAEFPKEGPSILRIQQVVRGDSAAYFCASSPGTDLYGYTFGSGTRLTVV.

The V and J genes are TRBV5-1 and TRBJ1-1, with a tentative D call TRBD1 (6 bases). V lost 2 bases to trimming and J lost 3 bases, with 14 bases between them. The CDR3 consists of 15 residues. Germline values: CDR1 SGHRS, CDR2 YFSETQ. The DNA for the CDR3 is TGCGCCAGCAGCTTTGGGGGGCACGGGGACACTGAAGCTTTCTTT. Residues: CASSFGGHGDTEAFF.

This clonotype was detected ten times or more. The gene calls are TRBV12-3 or TRBV12-4 and TRBJ2-7; D possibly corresponds to TRBD1 (5 bases). V shed 6 bases and J shed 3 bases, with 12 bases lying between them. The CDR3 runs to 13 residues. CDR3 loop: CASSPGHYYEQYF. For the CDR3, the DNA is TGTGCCAGCAGCCCCGGACATTACTACGAGCAGTACTTC.